The next 7 T cell receptor beta chains were all read from a single sample in a study of shared clonotypes between healthy human individuals. Data came from immunoSEQ multiplex PCR; TCRdb stores just in-frame clones and leaves some out. This table holds roughly 2,500,000 clones, roughly 93% found once. Sequences were obtained from naive CD4+ T cells from PBMCs. Subset denoted: CD45RA+ positively selected. The receptors stem from a man younger than 35 in good health. Some clones in this sample may be carry-over from other donors' samples.

CDR3 DNA: TGTGCCAGTAGTCCCCTCCCGCAGGCTCAAACCTACGAGCAGTACTTC. It translates to CASSPLPQAQTYEQYF. The chain couples TRBV19 to TRBJ2-7; unclear D gene. Trimming shortened V by 5 bases and J by 2 bases, and 19 bases separated the two germline ends. The CDR3 is made up of 16 amino acids. From germline, CDR1 is LNHDA and CDR2 SQIVND (reference sequence).

The genes are TRBV19 and TRBJ1-5; maybe TRBD1 (5 bases). Germline V CDR1 and CDR2: LNHDA, SQIVND (reference sequence). V was shortened by 5 bases and J by 2 bases, with 25 bases between the two germline ends. The CDR3 loop spans 19 amino acids. For the CDR3, the DNA is TGTGCCAGTAGTTTCCCCCCCGGGACCACATCCATTGGCAATCAGCCCCAGCATTTT. Translating it yields CASSFPPGTTSIGNQPQHF.

The V gene is TRBV28, the J gene TRBJ2-1, with D perhaps TRBD1 (5 bases). Trimming cost V 5 bases and J 6 bases, with 17 bases left between them. Per the germline V gene, CDR1 is MDHEN and CDR2 is SYDVKM. The CDR3 has 15 amino acids. In DNA, the CDR3 is TGTGCCAGCAGTCGCACAGGCCTTAGGGGCAATGAGCAGTTCTTC. Protein product: CASSRTGLRGNEQFF.

V is TRBV9 and J is TRBJ2-2; 9 bases align to TRBD1. This CDR3 region has 16 residues. Germline values: CDR1 SGDLS, CDR2 YYNGEE. V gave up 2 bases and J gave up 6 bases; unmatched junction bases: 8. Written as DNA, the CDR3 is TGTGCCAGCAGCGTGGACAGGGGATCTAGGGCCGGGGAGCTGTTTTTT. Translation gives CASSVDRGSRAGELFF.

This rearrangement joins TRBV29-1 to TRBJ2-3; D is uncertain. The CDR3 extends over 11 amino acids. Trimming took 2 bases from V and 4 from J, leaving 4 bases between them. Per germline, CDR1 SQVTM and CDR2 ANQGSEA. The CDR3 sequence: CSVEIADTQYF. The DNA for the CDR3 is TGCAGCGTTGAAATTGCAGATACGCAGTATTTT.

This clone came up a few times. The rearrangement uses TRBV28 and TRBJ1-2; D is unresolved. The CDR3 loop spans 13 amino acids. Germline V lookup: CDR1 MDHEN, CDR2 SYDVKM. Trimming stripped 8 bases from V and 8 bases from J, with 18 bases between. The CDR3 loop is CASHTSGPRGYTF. The CDR3 DNA follows: TGTGCCAGCCACACTTCAGGCCCTCGGGGCTACACCTTC.

V and J are TRBV20-1 and TRBJ1-2, with D uncertain. Germline CDR1 DFQATT, CDR2 SNEGSKA (reference sequence). The CDR3 totals 11 residues. Trimming took off 2 bases at V and 8 bases at J, with 9 bases between the two ends. The CDR3 loop reads CSARSGFGYTF. As DNA, the CDR3 is TGCAGTGCTAGATCGGGTTTCGGCTACACCTTC.